The clone carrying this T cell receptor beta chain appeared many times. Its antigen is unidentified. The CDR3 loop spans 12 amino acids. The V end lost 6 bases, the J end lost 7 bases, and 15 bases lay between the germline ends. Germline CDR1 is DFQATT and CDR2 is SNEGSKA (reference sequence). The data were obtained in a study of T cells in Graves' hyperthyroidism and ophthalmopathy. Study-wide background: Peripheral blood samples were taken at initial diagnosis, prior to any treatment.

Study-level findings and limits: Blood also carried most thyroid clonotypes expanded above 0.001.

Patients aged 18 to 65 had newly diagnosed hyperthyroidism that had lasted under 2 months. TCR beta CDR3 regions were amplified from RNA transcripts. HTBI primers were the set used in a first-round RT-PCR of the TCR CDR3. Using its own MiXCR run on the multiplex PCR reads, TCRdb lists one record per CDR3 protein. The table has over 700,000 distinct CDR3 sequences, roughly 40% seen once; the top ten hold 7.5% to 9.5%. This chain links TRBV20-1 with TRBJ1-1, with D possibly being TRBD1 (5 bases). The sample taken for sequencing was blood. The receptor's source is a man younger than 35 with Graves' hyperthyroidism. CDR3 bases: TGCAGTGCCCACGTGAGGGGTATTGAAGCTTTCTTT. Its protein product is CSAHVRGIEAFF.